This T cell receptor beta chain was identified during a study of CD8 T cells in ankylosing spondylitis. Generation of TCR beta libraries employed quantitative 5'-RACE incorporating molecular barcodes. TCRdb passed the 5' RACE reads through MiXCR, listing each CDR3 protein once. The sample shows 150,000 to 250,000 distinct CDR3 sequences, over 10% of them seen only once. General study results and limits: Blood from ankylosing spondylitis patients appeared to carry a characteristic eight-variant TCR beta motif. Some of the motif variants had earlier been found in reactive arthritis patients' fluid and blood. Disease-linked clones proved CD8+ and comparatively uncommon in peripheral blood.

This clonotype was recorded many times. The antigen is undetermined. The CDR3 runs to 13 residues. V was clipped by 4 bases and J by 1 base, with 11 bases between them. Germline CDR1 is SQVTM and CDR2 is ANQGSEA. This TCR derives from a male donor with ankylosing spondylitis or in good health (not recorded which). V is TRBV29-1 and J is TRBJ2-7; D not certain. The sequenced sample was blood, either unsorted or a sorted T cell fraction (not recorded which). This CDR3 is CSVVLDSSYEQYF. CDR3 coding DNA: TGCAGCGTTGTACTCGACTCTTCCTACGAGCAGTACTTC.